This T cell receptor (beta chain) comes out of a study of cytomegalovirus exposure and HLA in healthy donors. Overall study: Early released data comprised around 80 million unique TCRs from HLA-typed donors.

The PCR made use of 60 Vbeta and 13 Jbeta primers. Assay used: immunoSEQ multiplex PCR; TCRdb lists only in-frame clones, some missing. Of some 91,000 clones in the sample, 86% are singletons; the top ten hold around a tenth. CDR1 SEHNR and CDR2 FQNEAQ come from the germline V gene (reference sequence). The CDR3 length is 13 residues. Note on this clone: Its antigen is still unknown. Relative to the germline gene, one junction end is altered; a read error may explain this. Other nucleotide sequences from this sample produce the same CDR3.

General study results and limits: A few CMV-associated chains were confirmed in vitro to be specific for CMV antigens. A previous analysis found most TCR beta V segments productive roughly 87% or roughly 30% of the time.

The specimen sequenced was PBMCs. The sequence was obtained from a man aged 25-40 years in good health and CMV-seropositive. The rearrangement uses TRBV7-9 and TRBJ2-7; D gene ambiguous. CDR3: CASSLISFGEQYF. The CDR3, as DNA: TGTGCTAGCAGCTTAATATCGTTCGGGGAGCAGTACTTC.